This T cell receptor (beta chain) derives from a study of T cells after yellow fever vaccination. Regarding this clonotype: What it recognizes is unknown.

The authors made TCR cDNA by 5'RACE template switching, adding a universal primer site and UMIs. TCRdb passed the 5' RACE reads through MiXCR, listing each CDR3 protein once. In the table there are a few hundred thousand distinct CDR3 sequences, less than 9.5% of which are singletons. Findings and limits, study-wide: The presence of abundant clonotypes contaminating from the bulk population was possible in FACS-sorted repertoires. Researchers noted that a small share of clonotypes showed up in both CD4 and CD8 compartments.

Between the trimmed V and J ends, which lost 2 bases and 11 bases, there was a span of 14 bases. Germline values: CDR1 KGHDR, CDR2 SFDVKD. This CDR3 has 13 residues. The source is a man between 18 and 35 years old who received the YFV17D yellow fever vaccine. The sequencing here drew on CD4+ T cells sorted from PBMCs, taken 5 days after the yellow fever booster vaccination. V is TRBV24-1 and J is TRBJ1-1, with D unclear. Written as DNA, the CDR3 is TGTGCCACCAGTGATTACGTTGGAACCCGGGCTTTCTTT. Translated: CATSDYVGTRAFF.